Reported below is one TCR beta chain. Its antigen is currently not known. Per-base quality was not reported, and no clone a single base away is much larger than it. The data belong to a study of blood T cell repertoires in COVID-19 (dated by TCRdb to the early 2020s). About the full investigation: Samples covering the acute and convalescent phases of COVID-19 were provided by collaborators in the United States, Italy and Spain. Subjects who had been exposed to COVID-19, were actively infected with it, or had recovered from it provided the deeply sampled blood TCRbeta repertoires that made up the dataset. The sample metadata nearly always contained a de-identified subject ID, COVID-19 status, age in years and sex. The samples were drawn from the first 160 participants of the ongoing ImmuneRACE study and from more than 1,000 subjects provided by 6 global collaborators. The prospective study material was composed of cDNA or gDNA derived from T cells, B-cell-depleted T cells, or PBMCs. The repertoires were released in a freely available public database meant as a resource for research on the immune response to SARS-CoV-2. Where HLA class I and class II types were available, the types were taken from metadata supplied by the sample provider, not from assay-based typing. What the study reported, not specific to this receptor: Clinical and demographic metadata were provided uncurated, with the amount varying by source and participant.

The collaborating institutions used their own protocols to collect whole blood in K2EDTA tubes. For TCRbeta analysis, collaborators shipped samples in one of three forms: frozen whole blood, isolated PBMCs, or DNA extracted from either of those sample types. V lost 8 bases and J lost 0 bases; the stretch between them is 10 bases long. In the germline V gene, CDR1 corresponds to MNHEY and CDR2 to SVGAGI. Its CDR3 holds 13 amino acids, cysteine through phenylalanine. Just the 39-base CDR3 DNA is kept, in frame starting at base 1. TCRbeta CDR3 regions were amplified from genomic DNA by means of the immunoSEQ Assay, a bias-controlled multiplex PCR. In the paper's pipeline: Nucleated cell counts per sample were estimated from amplification of reference gene primers within the assay. To quantify the absolute abundance of each unique TCRbeta CDR3 rearrangement, sequence reads were collapsed and filtered. Productive Simpson clonality was computed per sample as the square root of Simpson's diversity index over productive rearrangements. The immuneACCESS repertoire file appears here via TCRdb, limited to in-frame rearrangements. These files lack a portion of the clones; in checked studies, under half of the deficit traces to unresolved V genes, and the cause of the others is not known. V, J and clone size were drawn from that table, and D and trimming were deduced from the DNA. The sample contains over 80,000 clones, 75% to 85% of them found a single time. The top ten constitute 10% of the sample.

The source of this sequence is a woman aged 70-85 years with acute or convalescent COVID-19. The sample was peripheral blood. The chain joins TRBV6-5 to TRBJ1-1; the D gene is unclear. The CDR3 reads as follows: CASRWGVNTEAFF. In nucleotide form, the sequence is TGTGCCAGCCGCTGGGGAGTGAACACTGAAGCTTTCTTT.